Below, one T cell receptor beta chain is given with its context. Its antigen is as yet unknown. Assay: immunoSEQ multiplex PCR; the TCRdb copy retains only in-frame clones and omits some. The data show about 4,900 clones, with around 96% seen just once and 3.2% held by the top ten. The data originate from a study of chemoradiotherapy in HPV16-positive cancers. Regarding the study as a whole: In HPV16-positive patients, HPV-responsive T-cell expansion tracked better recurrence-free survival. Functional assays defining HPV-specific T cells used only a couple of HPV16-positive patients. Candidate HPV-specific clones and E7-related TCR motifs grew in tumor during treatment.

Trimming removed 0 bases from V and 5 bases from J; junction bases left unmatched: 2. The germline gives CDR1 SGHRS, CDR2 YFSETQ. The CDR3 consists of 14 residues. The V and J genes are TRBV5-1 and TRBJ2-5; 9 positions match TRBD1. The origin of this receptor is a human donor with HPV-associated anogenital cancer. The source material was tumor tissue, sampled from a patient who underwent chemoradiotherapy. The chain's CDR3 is CASSLEGQGETQYF. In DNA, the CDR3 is TGCGCCAGCAGCTTGGAGGGACAGGGTGAGACCCAGTACTTC.